This T cell receptor beta chain was identified in a study of T cells in tuberculosis. Study-level information: CD1B tetramers identified T cells specific for mycobacterial lipid GMM.

After thawing and overnight rest, PBMC were stained with GMM-loaded CD1B tetramer, viability dye and anti-CD3 for sorting. The lipid loaded on the CD1B tetramers was C32 glucose monomycolate from Rhodococcus equi. Before cryopreservation, the sorted PBMC lost their CD14-expressing monocytes. Libraries were prepared by immunoSEQ multiplex PCR; TCRdb keeps only in-frame clonotypes and omits some of them. Here the sample spans approximately 59,000 clones, under 90% being singletons. This CDR3 has 11 residues. Germline V CDR1 and CDR2: SNHLY, FYNNEI. Sequencing used CD1b-GMM tetramer-negative cells sorted from PBMCs. The chain recombines TRBV2 with TRBJ2-5; weak D call: TRBD2 (6 bases). The DNA end lines up better with TRBJ2-7; the J call may be wrong. The TCR sequence derives from an adult woman with latent tuberculosis. As DNA, the CDR3 is TGTGCCAGCGGACTAATCTACGAGCAGTACTTC. Encoded protein: CASGLIYEQYF.